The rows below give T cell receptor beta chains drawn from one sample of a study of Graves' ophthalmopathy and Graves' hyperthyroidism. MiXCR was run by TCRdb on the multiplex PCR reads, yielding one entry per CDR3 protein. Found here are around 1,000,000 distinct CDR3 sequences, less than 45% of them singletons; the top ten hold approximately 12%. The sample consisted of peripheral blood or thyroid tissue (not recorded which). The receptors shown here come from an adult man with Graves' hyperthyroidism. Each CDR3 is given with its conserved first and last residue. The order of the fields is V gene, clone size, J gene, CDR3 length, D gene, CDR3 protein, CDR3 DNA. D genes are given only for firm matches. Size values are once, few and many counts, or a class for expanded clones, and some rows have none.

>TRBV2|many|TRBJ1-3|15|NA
CASSKDPTSGNTIYF
TGTGCCAGCAGCAAAGATCCTACTTCAGGAAACACCATATATTTT
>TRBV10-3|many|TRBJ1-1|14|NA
CAIRETRLNTEAFF
TGTGCCATCAGGGAGACCAGGTTGAACACTGAAGCTTTCTTT
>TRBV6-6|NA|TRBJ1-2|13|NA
CASKRGDNYGYTF
TGTGCCAGCAAGAGGGGGGATAACTATGGCTACACTTTC
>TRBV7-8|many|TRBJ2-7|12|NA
CASSLFKSEQYF
TGTGCCAGCAGCTTATTTAAGAGCGAGCAGTACTTC
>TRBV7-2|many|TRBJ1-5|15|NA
CASSWGGDPNQPQHF
TGTGCCAGCAGCTGGGGGGGGGACCCCAATCAGCCCCAGCATTTT
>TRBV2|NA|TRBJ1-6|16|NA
CASRHGPLAGESPLHF
TGTGCCAGCAGACATGGACCACTAGCGGGAGAGTCACCCCTCCACTTT
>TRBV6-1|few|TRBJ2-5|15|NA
CASTRRIGSFGTQYF
TGTGCCAGCACGCGGCGCATCGGCTCTTTTGGGACCCAGTACTTC
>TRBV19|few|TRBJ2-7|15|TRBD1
CASSKDRGFTYEQYF
TGTGCCAGTAGTAAGGACAGGGGGTTTACGTACGAGCAGTACTTC
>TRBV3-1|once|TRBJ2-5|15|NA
CASSQGSGPGGTQYF
TGTGCCAGCAGCCAAGGTTCGGGACCAGGGGGGACGCAGTACTTC
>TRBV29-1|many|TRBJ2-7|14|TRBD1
CSVAPGQNAYEQYF
TGCAGCGTTGCACCGGGACAGAATGCCTACGAGCAGTACTTC
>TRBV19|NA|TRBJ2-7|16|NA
CASSPIRGTATYEQYF
TGTGCCAGTAGTCCAATCAGGGGTACAGCGACCTACGAGCAGTACTTC
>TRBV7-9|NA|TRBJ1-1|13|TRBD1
CASSQDRAAEAFF
TGCGCCAGCAGCCAGGACAGGGCGGCTGAAGCTTTCTTT
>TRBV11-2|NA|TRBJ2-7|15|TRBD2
CASSLNSGGAYEQYF
TGTGCCAGCAGCCTAAATAGCGGGGGCGCCTACGAGCAGTACTTC
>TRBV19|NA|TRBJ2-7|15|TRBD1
CASSAPGTGEYEQYF
TGTGCCAGCAGTGCACCCGGGACAGGGGAATACGAGCAGTACTTC
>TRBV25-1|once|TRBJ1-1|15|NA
CASGNSGFFGTEAFF
TGTGCCAGCGGCAACTCAGGGTTTTTTGGCACTGAAGCTTTCTTT
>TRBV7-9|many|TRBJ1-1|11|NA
CAGIQGLEAFF
TGTGCCGGAATACAGGGTTTAGAAGCTTTCTTT
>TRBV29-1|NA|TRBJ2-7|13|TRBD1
CSVKGRGRSEQYF
TGCAGCGTTAAGGGCAGGGGGCGAAGCGAGCAGTACTTC
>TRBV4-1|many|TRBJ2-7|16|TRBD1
CASSRFGTGSSYEQYF
TGCGCCAGCAGCCGATTCGGGACAGGGAGCTCCTACGAGCAGTACTTC
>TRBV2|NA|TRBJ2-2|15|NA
CASSEQGVGTGELFF
TGTGCCAGCAGTGAACAGGGCGTAGGCACCGGGGAGCTGTTTTTT
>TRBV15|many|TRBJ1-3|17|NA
CATSPVQHGSSGNTIYF
TGTGCCACCAGCCCCGTTCAACACGGTAGCTCTGGAAACACCATATATTTT
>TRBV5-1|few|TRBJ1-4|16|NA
CASSLGRPTTNEKLFF
TGCGCCAGCAGCTTGGGACGGCCCACAACTAATGAAAAACTGTTTTTT
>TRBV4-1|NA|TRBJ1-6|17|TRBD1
CASSQPSRGTANSPLHF
TGCGCCAGCAGCCAACCTAGCAGGGGGACAGCGAATTCACCCCTCCACTTT
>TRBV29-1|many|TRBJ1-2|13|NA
CSVDKTASYGYTF
TGCAGCGTTGACAAGACAGCGTCCTATGGCTACACCTTC
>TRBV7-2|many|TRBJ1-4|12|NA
CASSWVGEKLFF
TGTGCCAGCAGCTGGGTCGGGGAAAAACTGTTTTTT
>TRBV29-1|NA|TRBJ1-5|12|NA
CSVHPRGQPQHF
TGCAGCGTTCACCCACGAGGTCAGCCCCAGCATTTT
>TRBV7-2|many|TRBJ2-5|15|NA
CASRPRRATQETQYF
TGTGCCAGCAGGCCCAGGCGGGCGACGCAAGAGACCCAGTACTTC
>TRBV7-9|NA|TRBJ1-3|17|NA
CASSRYPGPISGNTIYF
TGTGCCAGCAGCCGCTATCCGGGACCGATCTCTGGAAACACCATATATTTT
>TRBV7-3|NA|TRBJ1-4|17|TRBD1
CASSPNLIQGGYEKLFF
TGTGCCAGCAGCCCTAATTTGATACAAGGGGGCTATGAAAAACTGTTTTTT
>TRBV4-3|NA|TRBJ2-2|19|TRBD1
CASSQDDRGQFERTGELFF
TGCGCCAGCAGCCAAGATGATAGGGGACAGTTCGAACGCACCGGGGAGCTGTTTTTT
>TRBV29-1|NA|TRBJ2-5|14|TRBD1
CSAVGTAPRGTQYF
TGCAGCGCCGTAGGGACAGCCCCCCGAGGGACCCAGTACTTC
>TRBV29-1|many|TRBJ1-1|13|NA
CSVNQGLRTEAFF
TGCAGCGTTAACCAGGGTTTACGCACTGAAGCTTTCTTT
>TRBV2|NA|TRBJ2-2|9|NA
CASSGQVFF
TGTGCCAGCAGTGGGCAGGTGTTTTTT
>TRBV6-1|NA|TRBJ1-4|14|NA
CASSETPGSEKLFF
TGTGCCAGCAGCGAGACCCCAGGTAGCGAAAAACTGTTTTTT
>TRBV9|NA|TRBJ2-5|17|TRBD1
CASSAGTDTTGQETQYF
TGTGCCAGCAGCGCCGGGACAGATACCACCGGCCAAGAGACCCAGTACTTC
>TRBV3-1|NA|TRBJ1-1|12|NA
CASSQDLQRAFF
TGTGCCAGCAGCCAAGATCTACAGAGGGCTTTCTTT
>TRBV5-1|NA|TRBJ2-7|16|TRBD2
CASSPASTSESYEQYF
TGCGCCAGCAGCCCAGCCTCCACTAGCGAAAGCTACGAGCAGTACTTC
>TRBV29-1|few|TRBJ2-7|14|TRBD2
CSVSGTSGIYEQYF
TGCAGCGTTTCCGGGACTAGCGGGATCTACGAGCAGTACTTC
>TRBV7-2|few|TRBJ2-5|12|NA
CASSWRSETQYF
TGTGCCAGCAGCTGGAGGAGTGAGACCCAGTACTTC
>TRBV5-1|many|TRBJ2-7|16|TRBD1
CASSLAGTGALDEQYF
TGCGCCAGCAGCTTGGCCGGGACAGGGGCTTTGGACGAGCAGTACTTC
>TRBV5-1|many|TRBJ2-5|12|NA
CASSIKQETQYF
TGCGCCAGCAGCATAAAACAAGAGACCCAGTACTTC
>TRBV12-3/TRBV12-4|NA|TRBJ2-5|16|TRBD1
CASKPGQGRLRETQYF
TGTGCCAGCAAACCGGGACAGGGGCGATTGCGAGAGACCCAGTACTTC
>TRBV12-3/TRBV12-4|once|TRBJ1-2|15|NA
CASRHSITGTTGYTF
TGTGCCAGCAGACACTCCATAACCGGGACAACCGGCTACACCTTC
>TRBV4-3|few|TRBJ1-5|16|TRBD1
CASSQTVGTGGQPQHF
TGCGCCAGCAGCCAAACGGTGGGAACAGGGGGCCAGCCCCAGCATTTT
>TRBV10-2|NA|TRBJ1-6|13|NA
CASLGKNNSPLHF
TGTGCCAGCCTTGGGAAGAATAATTCACCCCTCCACTTT
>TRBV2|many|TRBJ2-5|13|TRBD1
CASKGTGSETQYF
TGTGCCAGCAAAGGGACAGGGTCAGAGACCCAGTACTTC
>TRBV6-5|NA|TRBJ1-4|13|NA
CASSFGQVEKLFF
TGTGCCAGCAGTTTTGGCCAGGTGGAAAAACTGTTTTTT
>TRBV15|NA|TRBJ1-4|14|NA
CATSGGAWGEKLFF
TGTGCCACCAGCGGCGGGGCATGGGGTGAAAAACTGTTTTTT
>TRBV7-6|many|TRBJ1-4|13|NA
CASRRDGNEKLFF
TGTGCCAGCCGGCGGGACGGGAATGAAAAACTGTTTTTT
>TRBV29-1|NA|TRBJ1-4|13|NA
CSVEKATNEKLFF
TGCAGCGTTGAGAAGGCAACTAATGAAAAACTGTTTTTT
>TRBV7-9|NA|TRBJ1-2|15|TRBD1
CASSLAQGENYGYTF
TGTGCCAGCAGCTTGGCACAGGGGGAAAACTATGGCTACACCTTC
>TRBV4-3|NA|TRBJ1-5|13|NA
CASSQDHRQPQHF
TGCGCCAGCAGCCAAGATCACCGGCAGCCCCAGCATTTT
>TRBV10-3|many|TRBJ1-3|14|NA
CANRDGDSGNTIYF
TGTGCCAACAGAGACGGTGACTCTGGAAACACCATATATTTT
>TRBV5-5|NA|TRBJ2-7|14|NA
CASSKDTRFHEQYF
TGTGCCAGCAGCAAGGACACTAGATTCCACGAGCAGTACTTC